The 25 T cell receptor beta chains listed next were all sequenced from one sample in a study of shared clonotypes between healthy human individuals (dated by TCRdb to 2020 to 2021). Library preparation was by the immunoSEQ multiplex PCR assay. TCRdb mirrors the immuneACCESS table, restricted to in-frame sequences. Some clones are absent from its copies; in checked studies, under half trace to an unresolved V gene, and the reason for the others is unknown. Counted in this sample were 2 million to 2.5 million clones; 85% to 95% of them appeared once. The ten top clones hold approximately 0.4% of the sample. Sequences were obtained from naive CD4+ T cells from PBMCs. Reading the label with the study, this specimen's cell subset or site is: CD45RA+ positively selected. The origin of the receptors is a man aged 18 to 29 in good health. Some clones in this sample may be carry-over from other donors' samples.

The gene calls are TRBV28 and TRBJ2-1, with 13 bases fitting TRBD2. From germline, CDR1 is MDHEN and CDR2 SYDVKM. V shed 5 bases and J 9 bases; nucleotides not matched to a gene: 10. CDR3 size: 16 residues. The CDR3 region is CASSTWTSGSSGEQFF. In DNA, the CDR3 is TGTGCCAGCAGTACATGGACTAGCGGGAGCAGTGGTGAGCAGTTCTTC.

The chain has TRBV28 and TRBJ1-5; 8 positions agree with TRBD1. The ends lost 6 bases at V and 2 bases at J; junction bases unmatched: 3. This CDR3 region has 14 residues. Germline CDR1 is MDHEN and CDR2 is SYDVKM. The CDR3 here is CASRGGQGNQPQHF. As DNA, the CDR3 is TGTGCCAGCAGGGGGGGACAGGGCAATCAGCCCCAGCATTTT.

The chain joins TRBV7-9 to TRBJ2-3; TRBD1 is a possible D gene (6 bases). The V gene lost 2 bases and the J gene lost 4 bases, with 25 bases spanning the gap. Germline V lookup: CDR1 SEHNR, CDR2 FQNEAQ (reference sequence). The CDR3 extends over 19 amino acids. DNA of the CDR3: TGTGCCAGCAGCTTATGGCTTTCGATCAGGGGCGATGGCGCAGATACGCAGTATTTT. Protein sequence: CASSLWLSIRGDGADTQYF.

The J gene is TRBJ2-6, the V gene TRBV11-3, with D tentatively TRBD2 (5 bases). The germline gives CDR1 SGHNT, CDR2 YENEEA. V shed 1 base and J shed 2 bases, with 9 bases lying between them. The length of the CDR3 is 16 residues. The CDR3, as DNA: TGTGCCAGCAGCTTAGGTCCCGGGGCTGGGGCCAACGTCCTGACTTTC. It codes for CASSLGPGAGANVLTF.

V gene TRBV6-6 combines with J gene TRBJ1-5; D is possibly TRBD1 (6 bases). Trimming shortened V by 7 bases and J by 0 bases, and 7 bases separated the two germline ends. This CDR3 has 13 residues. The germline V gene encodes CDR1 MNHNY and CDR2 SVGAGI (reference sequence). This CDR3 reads CASNRDSNQPQHF. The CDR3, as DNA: TGTGCCAGCAACAGGGATAGCAATCAGCCCCAGCATTTT.

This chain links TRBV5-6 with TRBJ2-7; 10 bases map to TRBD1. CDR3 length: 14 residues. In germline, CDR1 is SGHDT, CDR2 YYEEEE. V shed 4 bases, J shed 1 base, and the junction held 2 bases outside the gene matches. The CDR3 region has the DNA TGTGCCAGCAGCGGGACAGGGGCATCCTACGAGCAGTACTTC. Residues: CASSGTGASYEQYF.

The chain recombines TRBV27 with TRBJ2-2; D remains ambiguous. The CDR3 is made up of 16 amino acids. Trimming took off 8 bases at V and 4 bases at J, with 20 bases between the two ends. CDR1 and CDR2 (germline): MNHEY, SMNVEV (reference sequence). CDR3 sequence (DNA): TGTGCCAGCCGACTGGATCCCCAGGTTCGCACCGGGGAGCTGTTTTTT. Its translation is CASRLDPQVRTGELFF.

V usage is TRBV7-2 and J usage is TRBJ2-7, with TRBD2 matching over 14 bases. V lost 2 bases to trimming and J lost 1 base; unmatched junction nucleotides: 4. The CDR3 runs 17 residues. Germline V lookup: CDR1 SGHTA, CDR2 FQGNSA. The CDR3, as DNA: TGTGCCAGCAGCTTAAGACTAGCGGGAGGGCCGTCCTACGAGCAGTACTTC. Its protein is CASSLRLAGGPSYEQYF.

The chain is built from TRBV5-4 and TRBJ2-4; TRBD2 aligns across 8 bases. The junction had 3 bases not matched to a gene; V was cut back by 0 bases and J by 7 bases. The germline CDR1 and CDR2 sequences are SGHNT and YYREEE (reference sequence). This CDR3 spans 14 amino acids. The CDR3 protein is CASSLGREGNIQYF. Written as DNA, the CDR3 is TGTGCCAGCAGCTTGGGCCGGGAGGGGAACATTCAGTACTTC.

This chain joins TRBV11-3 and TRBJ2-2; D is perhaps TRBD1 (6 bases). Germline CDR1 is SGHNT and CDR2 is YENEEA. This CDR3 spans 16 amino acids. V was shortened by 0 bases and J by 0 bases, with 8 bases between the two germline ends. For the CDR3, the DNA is TGTGCCAGCAGCTTAGAGTGGGGGCCGAACACCGGGGAGCTGTTTTTT. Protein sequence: CASSLEWGPNTGELFF.

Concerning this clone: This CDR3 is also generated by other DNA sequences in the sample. The CDR3, as DNA: TGTGCCAGCAGCGTAGTAGGACTAGCGGGAGTAGAGACCCAGTACTTC. It is translated as CASSVVGLAGVETQYF. The chain has TRBV9 and TRBJ2-5, with 13 bases that match TRBD2. The germline CDR1 and CDR2 sequences are SGDLS and YYNGEE. CDR3 length: 16 residues. V shed 0 bases, J shed 4 bases, and the junction held 3 bases outside the gene matches.

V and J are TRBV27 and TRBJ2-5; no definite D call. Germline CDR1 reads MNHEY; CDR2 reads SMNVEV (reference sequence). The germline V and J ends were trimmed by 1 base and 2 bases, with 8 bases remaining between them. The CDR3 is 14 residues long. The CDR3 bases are TGTGCCAGCAGTTTATACGTAGGACAAGAGACCCAGTACTTC. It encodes CASSLYVGQETQYF.

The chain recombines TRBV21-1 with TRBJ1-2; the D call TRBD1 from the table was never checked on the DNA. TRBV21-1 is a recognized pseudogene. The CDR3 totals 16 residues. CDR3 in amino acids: CASSKGPHPILYGYTF. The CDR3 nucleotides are TGTGCCAGCAGCAAAGGTCCACACCCCATCCTTTATGGCTACACCTTC.

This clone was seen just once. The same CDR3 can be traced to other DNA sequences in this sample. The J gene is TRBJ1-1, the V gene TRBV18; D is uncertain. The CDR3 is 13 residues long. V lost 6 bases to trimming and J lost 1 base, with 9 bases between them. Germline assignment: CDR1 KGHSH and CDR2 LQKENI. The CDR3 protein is CASSPDSNTEAFF. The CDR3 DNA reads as TGTGCCAGCTCGCCCGACTCGAACACTGAAGCTTTCTTT.

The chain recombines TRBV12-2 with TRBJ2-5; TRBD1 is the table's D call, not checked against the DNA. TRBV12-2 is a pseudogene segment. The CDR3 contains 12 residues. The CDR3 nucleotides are TGTGCAAGTCGCTTGGAGCAGGGGACCCAGTACTTC. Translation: CASRLEQGTQYF.

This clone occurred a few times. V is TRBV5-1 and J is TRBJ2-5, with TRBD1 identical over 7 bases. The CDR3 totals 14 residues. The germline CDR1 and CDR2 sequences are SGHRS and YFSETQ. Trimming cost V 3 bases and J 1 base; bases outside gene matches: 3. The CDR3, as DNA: TGCGCCAGCAGCTACGACAGGGTCCAAGAGACCCAGTACTTC. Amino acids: CASSYDRVQETQYF.

The CDR3 sequence is CATSRDGAGVPSAFF. CDR3 DNA sequence: TGTGCCACCAGCAGAGATGGGGCAGGTGTCCCGTCCGCTTTCTTT. The V gene is TRBV15, the J gene TRBJ1-1; TRBD1 might be the D (5 bases). The germline V gene has CDR1 LNHNV and CDR2 YYDKDF (reference sequence). The CDR3 extends over 15 amino acids. V lost 0 bases and J lost 11, with 19 bases in between.

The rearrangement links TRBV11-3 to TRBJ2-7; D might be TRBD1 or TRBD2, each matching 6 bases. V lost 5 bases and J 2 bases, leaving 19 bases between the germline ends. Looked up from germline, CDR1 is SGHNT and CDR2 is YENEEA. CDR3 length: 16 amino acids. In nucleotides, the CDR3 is TGTGCCAGCAGCCAGGGGTCAAGCGGGTTTACCTACGAGCAGTACTTC. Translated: CASSQGSSGFTYEQYF.

CDR3: CASSYSGATNYGYTF. The CDR3 coding sequence is TGTGCCAGCAGCTACTCCGGTGCGACTAACTATGGCTACACCTTC. The chain uses TRBV5-8 and TRBJ1-2; D unclear. V lost 3 bases and J 0 bases, leaving 12 bases between the germline ends. The CDR3 spans 15 residues. Germline V gene data show CDR1 as SGHTS and CDR2 as YDEGEE.

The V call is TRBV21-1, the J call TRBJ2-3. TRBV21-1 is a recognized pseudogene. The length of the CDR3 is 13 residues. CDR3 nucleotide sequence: TGTGCCAGCAGTACCGGGACCCCAGATACGCAGTATTTT. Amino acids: CASSTGTPDTQYF.

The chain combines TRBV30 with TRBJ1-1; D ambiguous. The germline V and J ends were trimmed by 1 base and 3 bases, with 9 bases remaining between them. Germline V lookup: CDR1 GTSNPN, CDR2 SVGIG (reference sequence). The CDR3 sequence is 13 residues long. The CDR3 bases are TGTGCCTGGAGTGAGGCCCCTTACACTGAAGCTTTCTTT. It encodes CAWSEAPYTEAFF.

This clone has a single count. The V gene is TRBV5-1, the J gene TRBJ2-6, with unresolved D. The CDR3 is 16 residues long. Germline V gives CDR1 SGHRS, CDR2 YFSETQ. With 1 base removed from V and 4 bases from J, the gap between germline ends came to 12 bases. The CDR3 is CASSLSPTQGANVLTF. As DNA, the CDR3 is TGCGCCAGCAGCTTGTCCCCAACTCAAGGGGCCAACGTCCTGACTTTC.

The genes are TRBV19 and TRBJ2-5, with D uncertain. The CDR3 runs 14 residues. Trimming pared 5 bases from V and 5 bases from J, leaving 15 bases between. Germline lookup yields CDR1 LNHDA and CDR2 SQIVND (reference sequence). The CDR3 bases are TGTGCCAGTAGTGTCCAGCAGGCTTTGGAGACCCAGTACTTC. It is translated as CASSVQQALETQYF.

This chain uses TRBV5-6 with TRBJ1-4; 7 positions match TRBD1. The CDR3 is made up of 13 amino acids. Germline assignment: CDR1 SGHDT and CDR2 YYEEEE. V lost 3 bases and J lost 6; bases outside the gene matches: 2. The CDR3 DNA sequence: TGTGCCAGCAGCTCGGGACAGTATGAAAAACTGTTTTTT. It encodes CASSSGQYEKLFF.

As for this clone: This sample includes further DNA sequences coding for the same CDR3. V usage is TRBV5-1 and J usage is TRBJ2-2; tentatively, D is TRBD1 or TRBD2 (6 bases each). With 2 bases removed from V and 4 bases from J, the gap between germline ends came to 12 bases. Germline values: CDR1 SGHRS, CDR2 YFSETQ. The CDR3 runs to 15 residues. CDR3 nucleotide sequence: TGCGCCAGCAGCTTAGTGGGGGGCAGCACCGGGGAGCTGTTTTTT. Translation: CASSLVGGSTGELFF.